The 23 T cell receptor beta chains below all came from one sample that was sequenced in a study of blood T cell repertoires in COVID-19. Profiling relied on immunoSEQ multiplex PCR, and the TCRdb table lists in-frame clones only, not all of them. The data hold under 80,000 clones, with about 88% observed a single time. The specimen was peripheral blood. These receptors all stem from a human donor in a cohort sampled during active COVID-19.

V is TRBV27 and J is TRBJ1-1; 7 bases match TRBD1. This CDR3 comprises 16 residues. V shed 6 bases and J 1 base; nucleotides not matched to a gene: 11. Germline assignment: CDR1 MNHEY and CDR2 SMNVEV (reference sequence). CDR3 nucleotides: TGTGCCAGCAGCGGGACAGACTTTTCCCCGAACACTGAAGCTTTCTTT. Translated: CASSGTDFSPNTEAFF.

The chain employs TRBV27 and TRBJ2-7, with 11 nucleotides matching TRBD2. This CDR3 has 16 residues. Germline CDR1 is MNHEY and CDR2 is SMNVEV (reference sequence). V was pared by 2 bases and J by 0 bases, with 3 bases of the junction left unmatched. CDR3 nucleotide sequence: TGTGCCAGCAGTTTAAGGGGACTAGCGGACTCCTACGAGCAGTACTTC. It specifies CASSLRGLADSYEQYF.

The chain employs TRBV2 and TRBJ2-5, with 12 bases aligning to TRBD2. The length of the CDR3 is 16 residues. Germline trimming cut 4 bases from V and 5 bases from J; bases unmatched to any gene: 8. Germline V lookup: CDR1 SNHLY, CDR2 FYNNEI. The CDR3 DNA reads as TGTGCCAGCAGTGGACTAGCGGGAGTGGGACAGGAGACCCAGTACTTC. This sequence encodes CASSGLAGVGQETQYF.

The V call is TRBV10-3, the J call TRBJ2-1; perhaps TRBD2 as D (6 bases). The ends were cut back, 5 bases at V and 9 bases at J, with 20 bases in the middle. Germline V gives CDR1 ENHRY, CDR2 SYGVKD. The CDR3 spans 15 residues. The CDR3 region has the DNA TGTGCCATCAGTAGTAGGAGCCTCCTGGGGGGTGAGCAGTTCTTC. It specifies CAISSRSLLGGEQFF.

This clone showed up just once. The gene calls are TRBV7-2 and TRBJ2-3; D remains ambiguous. The CDR3 contains 15 residues. Germline V lookup: CDR1 SGHTA, CDR2 FQGNSA. V shed 0 bases and J shed 2 bases, with 9 bases lying between them. The CDR3 coding sequence is TGTGCCAGCAGCTTAGCTGGCCGACACACAGATACGCAGTATTTT. Encoded protein: CASSLAGRHTDTQYF.

V gene TRBV5-4 combines with J gene TRBJ1-1; D perhaps matches TRBD1 (6 bases). V shed 1 base and J shed 3 bases, with 13 bases lying between them. The CDR3 sequence is 15 residues long. CDR1 is SGHNT and CDR2 is YYREEE in the germline V gene (reference sequence). The CDR3 DNA sequence: TGTGCCAGCAGCTTGAAGCGGGGGGCTGACACTGAAGCTTTCTTT. Protein sequence: CASSLKRGADTEAFF.

The chain carries TRBV4-2 and TRBJ1-4, with D unresolved. Germline CDR1 is LGHNA and CDR2 is YNFKEQ. V dropped 4 bases and J dropped 6 bases, with 12 bases sitting between them. The CDR3 extends over 14 amino acids. CDR3 region: CASSPSGSHEKLFF. DNA of the CDR3: TGTGCCAGCAGCCCCTCCGGGAGTCATGAAAAACTGTTTTTT.

The rearrangement joins TRBV27 to TRBJ2-1, with D maybe TRBD2 (6 bases). This CDR3 contains 14 residues. CDR1 MNHEY and CDR2 SMNVEV come from the germline V gene (reference sequence). Trimming left V 8 bases short and J 0 bases short, with 11 bases between. The CDR3 spells CASRGMSSYNEQFF. The CDR3 coding sequence is TGTGCCAGCCGGGGGATGAGCTCCTACAATGAGCAGTTCTTC.

Regarding this clone: A much larger clonotype is one base distant, so this may be a read error. The same CDR3 can be traced to other DNA sequences in this sample. The CDR3 nucleotides are TGTGCTAGCAGCCCGGGACTAGCGGGATCCGGGGAGCTGTTTTTT. It specifies CASSPGLAGSGELFF. This rearrangement joins TRBV5-4 to TRBJ2-2; TRBD2 agrees at 13 bases. Germline lookup yields CDR1 SGHNT and CDR2 YYREEE (reference sequence). The CDR3 covers 15 residues.

This clone came up once. This chain uses TRBV28 with TRBJ2-6; D unresolved. The CDR3 spans 16 residues. CDR1 and CDR2 from the germline V gene are MDHEN and SYDVKM. The V end was cut by 4 bases, the J end by 1 base, with 11 bases between. CDR3 DNA sequence: TGTGCCAGCAGTTCCCCCCAAATTTCTGGGGCCAACGTCCTGACTTTC. Encoded protein: CASSSPQISGANVLTF.

The chain is built from TRBV5-1 and TRBJ2-3, with 8 bases aligning to TRBD2. The germline V gene encodes CDR1 SGHRS and CDR2 YFSETQ. The CDR3 consists of 13 residues. Trimming at V came to 9 bases and at J to 4 bases, leaving 7 bases not matched to a gene. The CDR3 loop reads CATASGLADTQYF. CDR3 nucleotides: TGCGCCACCGCCTCGGGACTAGCAGATACGCAGTATTTT.

V usage is TRBV7-9 and J usage is TRBJ1-1, with D maybe TRBD1 (5 bases). This CDR3 is built from 14 residues. In germline, CDR1 is SEHNR, CDR2 FQNEAQ (reference sequence). V lost 7 bases, J lost 5 bases, and 17 bases lay in between. The CDR3 loop reads CASTWGAGSTEAFF. CDR3 coding DNA: TGTGCCAGCACTTGGGGCGCCGGGTCTACTGAAGCTTTCTTT.

V usage is TRBV3-1 (or the pseudogene TRBV3-2) and J usage is TRBJ2-5; 9 nucleotides align to TRBD2. Losses at the gene ends were 7 bases for V and 2 bases for J; bases not matched to a gene: 20. CDR1 is LGHDT, CDR2 YNNKEL, per germline (reference sequence). The CDR3 is made up of 19 amino acids. CDR3 coding DNA: TGTGCCAGCACCCCTCGGGGTAGCGGGAGCCTCGCGGGGCAAGAGACCCAGTACTTC. Protein sequence: CASTPRGSGSLAGQETQYF.

The chain combines TRBV12-5 with TRBJ1-4; D call uncertain. CDR3 length: 12 residues. In germline, CDR1 is LGHNT, CDR2 FRNRAP. Trimming took 6 bases from V and 7 from J, leaving 9 bases between them. The CDR3 DNA reads as TGTGCTAGTGGCTCCATCGGTGAAAAACTGTTTTTT. This gives the protein CASGSIGEKLFF.

This chain joins TRBV4-1 and TRBJ1-1; D is undetermined. Germline V gives CDR1 MGHRA, CDR2 YSYEKL. V was cut by 1 base and J by 1 base, with 4 bases left in between. CDR3 size: 13 residues. The CDR3 region is CASSQVRNTEAFF. CDR3 DNA sequence: TGCGCCAGCAGCCAAGTCAGGAACACTGAAGCTTTCTTT.

This clone was seen only a few times. The CDR3 nucleotides read TGTGCCAGCAGTATGGGACAGGGGAACTATGGCTACACCTTC. Encoded protein: CASSMGQGNYGYTF. This chain connects TRBV6-6 to TRBJ1-2; 10 bases align to TRBD1. Germline V gene data show CDR1 as MNHNY and CDR2 as SVGAGI (reference sequence). With 5 bases clipped from V and 2 bases from J, the junction kept 2 bases outside the gene matches. This CDR3 region has 14 residues.

V and J are TRBV18 and TRBJ2-7, with 11 bases fitting TRBD1. Germline CDR1 is KGHSH and CDR2 is LQKENI. CDR3 length equals 18 residues. Trimming at V came to 2 bases and at J to 5 bases, leaving 14 bases not matched to a gene. This chain's CDR3 is CASSPTGQGVGVRNEQYF. Here the CDR3 DNA reads TGTGCCAGCTCACCAACGGGACAGGGGGTTGGAGTGAGAAACGAGCAGTACTTC.

The chain carries TRBV7-9 and TRBJ2-7; TRBD2 aligns across 15 bases. The CDR3 runs 17 residues. CDR1 and CDR2 (germline): SEHNR, FQNEAQ (reference sequence). V gave up 5 bases and J gave up 6 bases; unmatched junction bases: 11. The CDR3 region is CASSRTGLAGGPLEQYF. The CDR3 bases are TGTGCCAGCAGCCGGACTGGACTAGCGGGAGGGCCCCTCGAGCAGTACTTC.

V gene TRBV6-1 combines with J gene TRBJ2-7; 9 bases map to TRBD2. This CDR3 region has 15 residues. The J segment lost 4 bases and the V segment lost 3 bases, leaving 7 bases of the junction unmatched. Germline lookup yields CDR1 MNHNS and CDR2 SASEGT. CDR3 in amino acids: CASSDHSGGRYEQYF. In DNA form, the CDR3 reads TGTGCCAGCAGTGACCATAGCGGGGGCAGATACGAGCAGTACTTC.

The genes are TRBV29-1 and TRBJ1-4; 8 nucleotides agree with TRBD1. The germline CDR1 and CDR2 sequences are SQVTM and ANQGSEA. The CDR3 totals 16 residues. After removal of 6 bases from V and 6 bases from J, the junction contained 15 bases not matched to a gene. The CDR3 loop is CSVRGGDDRGDEKLFF. The CDR3, as DNA: TGCAGCGTCCGAGGGGGAGATGACAGGGGAGATGAAAAACTGTTTTTT.

This clone was observed a handful of times. The chain links TRBV27 to TRBJ2-7, with 7 bases identical to TRBD2. V dropped 5 bases and J dropped 0; count of bases not matched to a gene: 7. The CDR3 consists of 15 residues. Germline V gives CDR1 MNHEY, CDR2 SMNVEV (reference sequence). In DNA form, the CDR3 reads TGTGCCAGCAGTCGGGACGCTAGCGGCTCCTACGAGCAGTACTTC. Translating it yields CASSRDASGSYEQYF.

The V gene is TRBV27, the J gene TRBJ2-1; D is possibly TRBD2 (6 bases). This CDR3 is 15 amino acids long. V was clipped by 5 bases and J by 5 bases, with 16 bases between them. Germline V gene data show CDR1 as MNHEY and CDR2 as SMNVEV (reference sequence). CDR3 in amino acids: CASSPLGLKNNEQFF. Written as DNA, the CDR3 is TGTGCCAGCAGTCCACTCGGACTAAAGAACAATGAGCAGTTCTTC.

The V and J genes are TRBV25-1 and TRBJ1-1; 9 nucleotides match TRBD1. CDR1 and CDR2 (germline): MGHDK, SYGVNS. This CDR3 has 16 residues. The V segment lost 4 bases and the J segment 8 bases; nucleotides outside the gene matches: 14. The CDR3 loop reads CASSAPKGQGYPEAFF. The CDR3 coding sequence is TGTGCCAGCAGTGCCCCGAAGGGACAGGGTTACCCAGAAGCTTTCTTT.